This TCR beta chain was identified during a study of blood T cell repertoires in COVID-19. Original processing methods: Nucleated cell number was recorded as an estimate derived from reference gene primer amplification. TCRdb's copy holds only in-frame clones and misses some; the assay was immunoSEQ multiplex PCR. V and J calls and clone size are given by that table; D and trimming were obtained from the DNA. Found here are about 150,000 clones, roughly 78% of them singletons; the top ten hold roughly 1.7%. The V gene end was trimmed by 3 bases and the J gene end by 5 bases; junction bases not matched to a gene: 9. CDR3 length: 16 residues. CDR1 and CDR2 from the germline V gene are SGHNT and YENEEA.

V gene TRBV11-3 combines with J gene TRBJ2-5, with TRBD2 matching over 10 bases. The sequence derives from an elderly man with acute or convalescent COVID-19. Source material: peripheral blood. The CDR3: CASSLSGGAWSETQYF. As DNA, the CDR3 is TGTGCCAGCAGCTTGAGCGGGGGGGCCTGGAGTGAGACCCAGTACTTC.